The following is a T cell receptor (beta chain) sequence with its context. Its antigen is unknown. The sample comes from a study of vaccination and CD4 T cells after COVID-19. Across the study: SARS-CoV-2 had been detected by nasal swab PCR in convalescent patients; nine were mild, one severe.

Overall study results and limits: Spike mono-reactivity held for 304 of 307 vaccine-specific clones in convalescent patients. Early timepoints after natural infection were not analyzed in these convalescent patients.

With the Oncomine TCR Beta short-read assay, DNA from cultured CD4+ T cells was sequenced. TCRdb re-called the PCR reads through MiXCR, storing one row per CDR3 protein. This sample has under 7,500 distinct CDR3 sequences, with around 60% found just once. There are 15 residues in the CDR3. The germline V gene has CDR1 SEHNR and CDR2 FQNEAQ (reference sequence). V lost 2 bases to trimming and J lost 3 bases, with 13 bases between them. Described treatment: roughly 10-day PBMC culture with coronavirus spike peptide pools or control peptides (ViraFEST assay). This TCR was sampled from a human donor who had recovered from COVID-19. What was sequenced was CD4+ T cells from blood, cultured in vitro. The chain couples TRBV7-9 to TRBJ1-2, with a tentative D call TRBD1 (6 bases). Here the CDR3 reads CASSLPPPGDYGYTF. CDR3 in DNA: TGTGCCAGCAGCTTACCACCCCCAGGGGACTATGGCTACACCTTC.